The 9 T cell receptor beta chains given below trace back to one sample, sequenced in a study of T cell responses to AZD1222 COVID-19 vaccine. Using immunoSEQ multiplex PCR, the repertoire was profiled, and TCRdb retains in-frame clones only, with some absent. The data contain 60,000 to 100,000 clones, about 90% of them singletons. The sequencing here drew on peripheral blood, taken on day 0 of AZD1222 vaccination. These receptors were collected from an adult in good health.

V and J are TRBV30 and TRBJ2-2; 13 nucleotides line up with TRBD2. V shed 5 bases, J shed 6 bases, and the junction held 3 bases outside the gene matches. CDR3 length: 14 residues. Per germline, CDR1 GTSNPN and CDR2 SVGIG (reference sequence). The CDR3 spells CAWGLAGAAGELFF. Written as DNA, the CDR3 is TGTGCCTGGGGACTAGCGGGAGCGGCCGGGGAGCTGTTTTTT.

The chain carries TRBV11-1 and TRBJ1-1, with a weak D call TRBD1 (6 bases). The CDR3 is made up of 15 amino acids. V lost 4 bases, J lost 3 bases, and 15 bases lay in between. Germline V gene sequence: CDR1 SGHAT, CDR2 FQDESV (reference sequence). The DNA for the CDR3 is TGTGCCAGCAGCTCAAGGGTGGGGGCGGACACTGAAGCTTTCTTT. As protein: CASSSRVGADTEAFF. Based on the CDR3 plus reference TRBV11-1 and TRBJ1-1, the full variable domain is EAEVAQSPRYKITEKSQAVAFWCDPISGHATLYWYRQILGQGPELLVQFQDESVVDDSQLPKDRFSAERLKGVDSTLKIQPAELGDSAMYLCASSSRVGADTEAFFGQGTRLTVV.

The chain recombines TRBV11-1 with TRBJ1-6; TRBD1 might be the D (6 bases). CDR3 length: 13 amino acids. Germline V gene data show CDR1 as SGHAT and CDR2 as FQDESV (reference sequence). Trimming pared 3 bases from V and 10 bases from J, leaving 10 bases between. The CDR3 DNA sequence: TGTGCCAGCAGCTTGGGGGCGAGATCACCCCTCCACTTT. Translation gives CASSLGARSPLHF.

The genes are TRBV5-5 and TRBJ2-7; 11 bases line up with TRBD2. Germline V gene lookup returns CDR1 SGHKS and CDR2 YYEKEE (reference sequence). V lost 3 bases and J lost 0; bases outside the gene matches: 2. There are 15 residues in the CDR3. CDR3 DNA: TGTGCCAGCAGCTCAACTAGCGGGAGCTCCTACGAGCAGTACTTC. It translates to CASSSTSGSSYEQYF.

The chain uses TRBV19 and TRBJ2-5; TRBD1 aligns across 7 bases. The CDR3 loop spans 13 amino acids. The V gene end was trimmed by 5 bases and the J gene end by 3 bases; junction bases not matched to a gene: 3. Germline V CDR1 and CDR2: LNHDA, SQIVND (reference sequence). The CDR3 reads CASSVDREETQYF. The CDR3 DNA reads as TGTGCCAGTAGTGTTGACAGGGAAGAGACCCAGTACTTC.

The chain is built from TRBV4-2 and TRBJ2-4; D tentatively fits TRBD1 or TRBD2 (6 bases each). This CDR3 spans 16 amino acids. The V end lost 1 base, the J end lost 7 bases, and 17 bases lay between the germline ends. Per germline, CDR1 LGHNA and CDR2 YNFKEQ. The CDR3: CASSQVGDTGRNIQYF. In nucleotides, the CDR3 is TGTGCCAGCAGCCAAGTCGGCGACACAGGGAGGAACATTCAGTACTTC.

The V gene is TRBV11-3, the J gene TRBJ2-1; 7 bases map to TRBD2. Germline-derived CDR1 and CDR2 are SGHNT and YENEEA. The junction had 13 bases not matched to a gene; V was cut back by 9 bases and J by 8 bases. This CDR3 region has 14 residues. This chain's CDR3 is CASRHGGSVDEQFF. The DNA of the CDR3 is TGTGCCAGTCGCCATGGCGGGAGTGTGGATGAGCAGTTCTTC.

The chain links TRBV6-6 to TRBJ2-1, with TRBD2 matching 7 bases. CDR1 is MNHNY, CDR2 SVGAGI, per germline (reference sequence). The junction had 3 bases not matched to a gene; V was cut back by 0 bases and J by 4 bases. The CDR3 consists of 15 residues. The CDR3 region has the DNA TGTGCCAGCAGTTACTCTGGAGCGGGGTACAATGAGCAGTTCTTC. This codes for CASSYSGAGYNEQFF.

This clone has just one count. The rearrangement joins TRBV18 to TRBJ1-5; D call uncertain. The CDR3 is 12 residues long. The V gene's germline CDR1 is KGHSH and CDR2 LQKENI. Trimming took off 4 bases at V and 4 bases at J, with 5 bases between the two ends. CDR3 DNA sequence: TGTGCCAGCTCACTCCCGAATCAGCCCCAGCATTTT. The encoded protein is CASSLPNQPQHF.